This passage covers 21 T cell receptor beta chains from one sample sequenced in a study of blood T cell repertoires in COVID-19. The repertoire was sequenced with immunoSEQ multiplex PCR; TCRdb's copy has only in-frame clones and lacks some. The table lists about 310,000 clones, around nine tenths of them singletons, with around 1.2% in the top ten. Material: peripheral blood. These receptors all come from a man aged 65 to 79 with acute or convalescent COVID-19.

The CDR3 loop is CASSRRTGANTGELFF. CDR3 coding DNA: TGTGCCAGCAGCCGTCGGACAGGGGCGAACACCGGGGAGCTGTTTTTT. The chain links TRBV6-6 to TRBJ2-2; 9 bases fit TRBD1. CDR1 and CDR2 (germline): MNHNY, SVGAGI (reference sequence). CDR3 length: 16 amino acids. The ends lost 6 bases at V and 0 bases at J; junction bases unmatched: 5.

The chain combines TRBV5-1 with TRBJ2-3, with 9 bases lining up with TRBD2. V was clipped by 2 bases and J by 5 bases; unmatched bases: 9. This CDR3 has 16 residues. Germline V lookup: CDR1 SGHRS, CDR2 YFSETQ. The CDR3 protein is CASSFGAGGGVDTQYF. CDR3 DNA sequence: TGCGCCAGCAGCTTCGGAGCGGGGGGCGGGGTAGATACGCAGTATTTT.

The V gene is TRBV12-3 or TRBV12-4, the J gene TRBJ2-1; D is possibly TRBD2 (5 bases). V was pared by 5 bases and J by 9 bases, with 14 bases between. This CDR3 has 13 residues. The CDR3 nucleotides are TGTGCCAGCAGTGGCACCTCGGGAATTGAGCAGTTCTTC. This codes for CASSGTSGIEQFF.

This clone is a singleton in its sample. The V gene is TRBV2, the J gene TRBJ1-5; no clear D gene. The V end lost 7 bases, the J end lost 0 bases, and 13 bases lay between the germline ends. Germline CDR1 is SNHLY and CDR2 is FYNNEI. This CDR3 spans 15 amino acids. CDR3 bases: TGTGCCAGCAAAAACGCAGGAGGTAGCAATCAGCCCCAGCATTTT. It translates to CASKNAGGSNQPQHF.

The chain joins TRBV9 to TRBJ1-1; 8 bases are a match to TRBD1. The CDR3 consists of 15 residues. V shed 4 bases and J 0 bases; nucleotides not matched to a gene: 5. Germline CDR1 and CDR2: SGDLS and YYNGEE. The CDR3 here is CASSKTGAMNTEAFF. As DNA, the CDR3 is TGTGCCAGCAGCAAGACAGGGGCTATGAACACTGAAGCTTTCTTT. The full variable domain, in which reference TRBV9 and TRBJ1-1 provide the parts outside the CDR3, is DSGVTQTPKHLITATGQRVTLRCSPRSGDLSVYWYQQSLDQGLQFLIQYYNGEERAKGNILERFSAQQFPDLHSELNLSSLELGDSALYFCASSKTGAMNTEAFFGQGTRLTVV.

This clone was counted a few times. J is TRBJ2-2 and V is TRBV7-9; a possible D gene is TRBD1 (6 bases). This CDR3 has 17 amino acids. The germline CDR1 and CDR2 sequences are SEHNR and FQNEAQ (reference sequence). The V and J ends lost 5 bases and 1 base respectively, with 17 bases between them. CDR3 nucleotides: TGTGCCAGCAGCCCAGGGGATGGTCGTGGGAACACCGGGGAGCTGTTTTTT. Residues: CASSPGDGRGNTGELFF.

The gene calls are TRBV18 and TRBJ2-7; 7 positions match TRBD1. CDR1 is KGHSH, CDR2 LQKENI, per germline. The CDR3 runs to 15 residues. The ends lost 3 bases at V and 0 bases at J; junction bases unmatched: 5. The CDR3 loop reads CASSPTRDSSYEQYF. In DNA form, the CDR3 reads TGTGCCAGCTCACCGACCCGGGACAGCTCCTACGAGCAGTACTTC.

V is TRBV28 and J is TRBJ2-7, with 11 bases that match TRBD1. Germline lookup yields CDR1 MDHEN and CDR2 SYDVKM. This CDR3 region has 16 residues. V shed 5 bases and J 6 bases; nucleotides not matched to a gene: 12. CDR3 in DNA: TGTGCCAGCAGTACAACCCGGACAGGGGGCTTCTTCGAGCAGTACTTC. It yields the protein CASSTTRTGGFFEQYF.

The chain recombines TRBV6-1 with TRBJ2-7, with D uncertain. Germline CDR1 and CDR2: MNHNS and SASEGT. V was trimmed by 1 base and J by 6 bases, leaving 13 bases between them. This CDR3 region has 14 residues. CDR3 in DNA: TGTGCCAGCAGTGAAGGGGCCAGTTCTACCGAGCAGTACTTC. It translates to CASSEGASSTEQYF.

The J gene is TRBJ1-5, the V gene TRBV18; 9 bases fit TRBD1. The CDR3 spans 15 residues. From germline, CDR1 is KGHSH and CDR2 LQKENI. V dropped 6 bases and J dropped 2; count of bases not matched to a gene: 5. The CDR3 DNA sequence: TGTGCCAGCTCCCCCGGGACAGGGCGCAATCAGCCCCAGCATTTT. It specifies CASSPGTGRNQPQHF.

This clone is a singleton in its sample. The V call is TRBV6-6, the J call TRBJ2-7; D perhaps matches TRBD2 (6 bases). Trimming left V 6 bases short and J 2 bases short, with 14 bases between. The CDR3 has 14 amino acids. In germline, CDR1 is MNHNY, CDR2 SVGAGI (reference sequence). The CDR3 bases are TGTGCCAGCAGGGCCAACCGGGAGCCCTACGAGCAGTACTTC. Translation gives CASRANREPYEQYF.

This chain connects TRBV6-5 to TRBJ1-2; D perhaps matches TRBD1 (5 bases). Germline lookup yields CDR1 MNHEY and CDR2 SVGAGI. V shed 8 bases and J shed 0 bases, with 13 bases lying between them. This CDR3 region has 14 residues. The DNA for the CDR3 is TGTGCCAGCCTCAGGGCTATAGCTAACTATGGCTACACCTTC. This sequence encodes CASLRAIANYGYTF.

CDR3 sequence: CATVRGREAHQPQHF. The CDR3 DNA follows: TGTGCCACCGTCCGTGGCAGGGAGGCTCATCAGCCCCAGCATTTT. The J gene is TRBJ1-5, the V gene TRBV24-1; TRBD1 might be the D (5 bases). This CDR3 has 15 amino acids. Trimming took 9 bases from V and 5 from J, leaving 19 bases between them. From germline, CDR1 is KGHDR and CDR2 SFDVKD.

The sample holds one count of this clone. The chain couples TRBV6-2 or TRBV6-3 to TRBJ2-5; TRBD2 matches at 9 bases. The CDR3 consists of 15 residues. Germline V CDR1 and CDR2: MNHEY, SVGEGT. Trimming removed 0 bases from V and 8 bases from J; junction bases left unmatched: 7. CDR3 sequence reads: CASSYSLAGTGTQYF. The CDR3 bases are TGTGCCAGCAGTTACTCCCTAGCGGGGACCGGTACCCAGTACTTC.

This clone was detected many times. The chain recombines TRBV30 with TRBJ1-3; D is possibly TRBD1 (5 bases). The CDR3 consists of 19 residues. V lost 3 bases and J 0 bases, leaving 24 bases between the germline ends. The V gene's germline CDR1 is GTSNPN and CDR2 SVGIG (reference sequence). CDR3 sequence: CAWSAGGWGLGVSGNTIYF. The CDR3 DNA reads TGTGCCTGGAGCGCAGGAGGGTGGGGGTTGGGGGTCTCTGGAAACACCATATATTTT.

This clone has only a few counts. J is TRBJ1-3 and V is TRBV5-1, with 7 bases identical to TRBD1. V was clipped by 4 bases and J by 4 bases; unmatched bases: 5. This CDR3 has 14 residues. In germline, CDR1 is SGHRS, CDR2 YFSETQ. This CDR3 reads CASSPGQAGNTIYF. The CDR3 DNA is TGCGCCAGCAGCCCAGGACAGGCCGGAAACACCATATATTTT.

V gene TRBV5-1 combines with J gene TRBJ2-2, with TRBD1 matching 12 bases. Germline V lookup: CDR1 SGHRS, CDR2 YFSETQ. The CDR3 covers 14 residues. Trimming cost V 5 bases and J 5 bases; bases outside gene matches: 1. The CDR3 DNA sequence: TGCGCCAGCAGGGGACAGGGGGCGACCGGGGAGCTGTTTTTT. It specifies CASRGQGATGELFF.

The CDR3 here is CASSLQIGGGEQFF. For the CDR3, the DNA is TGCGCCAGCAGCTTGCAAATAGGGGGCGGTGAGCAGTTCTTC. This chain links TRBV5-1 with TRBJ2-1, with 7 nucleotides matching TRBD1. Germline V gives CDR1 SGHRS, CDR2 YFSETQ. V lost 1 base and J lost 9; bases outside the gene matches: 7. This CDR3 is 14 amino acids long.

J is TRBJ2-2 and V is TRBV11-2; 7 nucleotides line up with TRBD2. The CDR3 spans 17 residues. The germline V gene has CDR1 SGHAT and CDR2 FQNNGV. The V gene end was trimmed by 4 bases and the J gene end by 1 base; junction bases not matched to a gene: 9. CDR3 sequence: CASSSFLKRGNTGELFF. As DNA, the CDR3 is TGTGCCAGCAGCTCTTTCCTAAAGCGGGGGAACACCGGGGAGCTGTTTTTT.

V gene TRBV12-5 combines with J gene TRBJ1-5; D might be TRBD1 (5 bases). V was trimmed by 0 bases and J by 0 bases, leaving 12 bases between them. Germline CDR1 reads LGHNT; CDR2 reads FRNRAP. This CDR3 has 17 amino acids. The CDR3 protein is CASGLVRGRVSNQPQHF. CDR3 sequence (DNA): TGTGCTAGTGGTTTGGTACGGGGGAGAGTTAGCAATCAGCCCCAGCATTTT.

The chain links TRBV7-2 to TRBJ2-2; a weak D match, TRBD2 (5 bases). Germline lookup yields CDR1 SGHTA and CDR2 FQGNSA. Trimming removed 5 bases at V and 5 bases at J, with 9 bases between. The CDR3 contains 13 residues. The CDR3 loop is CASSPEATGELFF. The CDR3 DNA follows: TGTGCCAGCAGCCCGGAGGCTACCGGGGAGCTGTTTTTT.